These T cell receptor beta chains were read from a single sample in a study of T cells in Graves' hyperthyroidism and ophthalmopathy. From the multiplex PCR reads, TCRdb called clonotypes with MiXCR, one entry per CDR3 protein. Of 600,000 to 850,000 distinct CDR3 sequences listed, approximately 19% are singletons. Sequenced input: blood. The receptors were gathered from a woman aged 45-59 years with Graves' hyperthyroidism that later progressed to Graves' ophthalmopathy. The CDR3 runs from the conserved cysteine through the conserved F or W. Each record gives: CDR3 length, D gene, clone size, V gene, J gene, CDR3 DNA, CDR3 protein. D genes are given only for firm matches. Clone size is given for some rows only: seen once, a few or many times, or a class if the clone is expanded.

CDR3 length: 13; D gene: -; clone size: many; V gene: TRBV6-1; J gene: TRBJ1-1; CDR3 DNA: TGTGCCAGCAGTGTCGACAGTTTCACTGAAGCTTTCTTT; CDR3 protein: CASSVDSFTEAFF
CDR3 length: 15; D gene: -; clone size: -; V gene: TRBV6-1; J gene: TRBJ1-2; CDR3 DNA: TGTGCCAGCAGTGGACAGCACTTCACTAACTATGGCTACACCTTC; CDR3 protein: CASSGQHFTNYGYTF
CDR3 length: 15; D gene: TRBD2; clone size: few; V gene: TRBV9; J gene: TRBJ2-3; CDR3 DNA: TGTGCCAGCAGCGTAGATCCTAGCGGGGCGGATACGCAGTATTTT; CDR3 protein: CASSVDPSGADTQYF
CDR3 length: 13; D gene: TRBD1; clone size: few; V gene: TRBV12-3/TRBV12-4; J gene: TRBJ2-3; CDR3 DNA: TGTGCCAGCAGATCCACAGGGGAGGATACGCAGTATTTT; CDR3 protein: CASRSTGEDTQYF
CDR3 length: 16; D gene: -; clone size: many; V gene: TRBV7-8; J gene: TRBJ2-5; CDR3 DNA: TGTGCCAGCAGCTTAACAGCGCAGGGGAAACAAGAGACCCAGTACTTC; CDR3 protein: CASSLTAQGKQETQYF
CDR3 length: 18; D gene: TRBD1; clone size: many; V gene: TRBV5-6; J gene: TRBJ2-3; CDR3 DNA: TGTGCCAGCAGCGCGACTTACCGGGGACAGGGGGCGGGAGATACGCAGTATTTT; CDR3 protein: CASSATYRGQGAGDTQYF
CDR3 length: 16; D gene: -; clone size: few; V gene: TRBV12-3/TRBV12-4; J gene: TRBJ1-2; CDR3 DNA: TGTGCCAGCAGTTTGTTGGACTCGGTTCCCCACTATGGCTACACCTTC; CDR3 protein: CASSLLDSVPHYGYTF
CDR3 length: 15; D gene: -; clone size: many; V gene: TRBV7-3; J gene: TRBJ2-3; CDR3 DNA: TGTGCCAGCAGCTCCACAGGGTCAGCCACAGATACGCAGTATTTT; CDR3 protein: CASSSTGSATDTQYF
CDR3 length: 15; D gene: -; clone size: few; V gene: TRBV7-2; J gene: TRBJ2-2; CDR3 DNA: TGTGCCAGCAGCTTAGCCCGGGGGAACACCGGGGAGCTGTTTTTT; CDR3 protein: CASSLARGNTGELFF
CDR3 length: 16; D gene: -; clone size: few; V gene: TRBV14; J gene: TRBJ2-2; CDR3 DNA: TGTGCCAGCAGCCCCCTGGTGGAGCTTACAGGGCCGGAGCTGTTTTTT; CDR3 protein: CASSPLVELTGPELFF
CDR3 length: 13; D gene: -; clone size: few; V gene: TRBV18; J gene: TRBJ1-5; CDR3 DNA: TGTGCCAGCTCCCCCGACGGGATTCAGCCCCAGCATTTT; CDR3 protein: CASSPDGIQPQHF
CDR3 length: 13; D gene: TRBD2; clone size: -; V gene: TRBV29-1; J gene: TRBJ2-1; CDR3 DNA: TGCAGCGCGACTAGCGGGGGGGCCAATGAGCAGTTCTTC; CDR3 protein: CSATSGGANEQFF
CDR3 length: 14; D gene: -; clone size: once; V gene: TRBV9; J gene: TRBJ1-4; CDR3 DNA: TGTGCCAGCAGCCGTCCGCGGGATAGTGAAAAACTGTTTTTT; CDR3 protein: CASSRPRDSEKLFF
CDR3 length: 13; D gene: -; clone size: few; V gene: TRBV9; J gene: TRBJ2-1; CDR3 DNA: TGTGCCAGCAGCGTATACATGTCGAATGAGCAGTTCTTC; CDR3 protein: CASSVYMSNEQFF
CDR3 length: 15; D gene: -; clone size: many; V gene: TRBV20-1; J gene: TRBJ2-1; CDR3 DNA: TGCAGTGCCCGGGACGGGACAAAAACAGGCAATGAGCAGTTCTTC; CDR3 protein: CSARDGTKTGNEQFF
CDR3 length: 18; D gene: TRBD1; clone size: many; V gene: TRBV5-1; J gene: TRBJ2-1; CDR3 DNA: TGCGCCAGCAGCCCCCGTGGACCGACAGGGGTGGGTGACAATGAGCAGTTCTTC; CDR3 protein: CASSPRGPTGVGDNEQFF
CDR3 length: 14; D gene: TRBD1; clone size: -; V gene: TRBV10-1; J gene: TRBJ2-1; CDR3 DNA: TGCGCCAGCAGCTCCGGGACAGGGCCCTATGAGCAGTTCTTC; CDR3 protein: CASSSGTGPYEQFF